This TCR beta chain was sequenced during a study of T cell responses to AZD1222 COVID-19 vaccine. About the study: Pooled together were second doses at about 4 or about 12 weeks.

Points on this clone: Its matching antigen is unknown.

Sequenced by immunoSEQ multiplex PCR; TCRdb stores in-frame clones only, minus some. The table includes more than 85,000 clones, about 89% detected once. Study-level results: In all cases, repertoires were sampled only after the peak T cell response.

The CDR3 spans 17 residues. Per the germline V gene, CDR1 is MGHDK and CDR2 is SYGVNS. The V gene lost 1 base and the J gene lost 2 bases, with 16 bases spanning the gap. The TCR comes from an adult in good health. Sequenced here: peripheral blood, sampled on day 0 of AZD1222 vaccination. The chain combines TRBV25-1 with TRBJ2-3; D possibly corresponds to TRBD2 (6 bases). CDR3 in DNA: TGTGCCAGCAGTGAATGGGGATCTAGCGCATACACAGATACGCAGTATTTT. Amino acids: CASSEWGSSAYTDTQYF.